This T cell receptor beta chain was documented in a study of T cell repertoires in cytomegalovirus infection. Turning to the study itself: Indications of both CMV infection and matching HLA type were provided by public TCR beta signatures.

In its sample, this clonotype was seen a few times. No antigen is known for it. General study results and limits: CMV-specific HLA-C-restricted TCR beta clonotypes dominated the ex vivo response.

One entry per CDR3 protein, called by TCRdb with MiXCR from the reads. The sample includes 400,000 to 600,000 distinct CDR3 sequences, 42% of them seen just once. Trimming stripped 6 bases from V and 1 base from J, with 7 bases between. From germline, CDR1 is SGHTA and CDR2 FQGNSA. The CDR3 runs to 13 residues. Sequenced here: cultured PBMCs, sampled from culture after CMV antigen stimulation. This receptor was taken from a human donor in good health (CMV status not recorded). Some clones in this sample may be carry-over from other donors' samples. V gene TRBV7-2 combines with J gene TRBJ2-4; D may match TRBD1 or TRBD2 (6 bases each). The CDR3 spells CASRGGAKNIQYF. DNA for the CDR3: TGTGCCAGCAGAGGGGGGGCCAAAAACATTCAGTACTTC.